The 16 T cell receptor beta chains reported below all come from one sample, sequenced in a study of cytomegalovirus exposure and HLA in healthy donors. The protocol was immunoSEQ multiplex PCR, while the TCRdb copy is restricted to in-frame clones and leaves out a portion. The sample consists of approximately 160,000 clones, around four fifths of them appearing once. The sequenced sample consisted of PBMCs. All receptors derive from a man younger than 45 in good health and CMV-seropositive.

The chain links TRBV2 to TRBJ2-5; the D gene is possibly TRBD1 (6 bases). Per germline, CDR1 SNHLY and CDR2 FYNNEI. V was shortened by 10 bases and J by 0 bases, with 9 bases between the two germline ends. The CDR3 runs 12 residues. CDR3 region: CATHRDQETQYF. The CDR3 nucleotides are TGTGCCACTCACAGGGACCAAGAGACCCAGTACTTC.

The table lists this clone with a count of one. The rearrangement links TRBV2 to TRBJ2-3, with D perhaps matching TRBD2 (7 bases). CDR1 is SNHLY, CDR2 FYNNEI, per germline. V was cut by 3 bases and J by 2 bases, with 15 bases left in between. CDR3 length: 16 amino acids. CDR3 sequence reads: CASSEGGPAFTDTQYF. The CDR3 nucleotides read TGTGCCAGCAGTGAGGGGGGGCCAGCCTTCACAGATACGCAGTATTTT.

The chain employs TRBV4-2 and TRBJ1-3; 8 nucleotides line up with TRBD1. The CDR3 extends over 18 amino acids. Germline lookup yields CDR1 LGHNA and CDR2 YNFKEQ. The junction had 11 bases not matched to a gene; V was cut back by 0 bases and J by 4 bases. This chain's CDR3 is CASSQDHRQGARGNTIYF. The CDR3 region has the DNA TGTGCCAGCAGCCAAGATCATAGGCAGGGGGCGAGAGGAAACACCATATATTTT.

This clone is a singleton in its sample. The gene calls are TRBV5-6 and TRBJ2-5; possible D gene TRBD1, 5 bases. Trimming shortened V by 3 bases and J by 2 bases, and 11 bases separated the two germline ends. Per germline, CDR1 SGHDT and CDR2 YYEEEE. CDR3 size: 14 residues. In DNA form, the CDR3 reads TGTGCCAGCAGCTCTGACAGAATACAAGAGACCCAGTACTTC. As protein: CASSSDRIQETQYF.

This clone was recorded only once. J is TRBJ2-2 and V is TRBV9; 8 bases are a match to TRBD1. The CDR3 length is 17 residues. Losses at the gene ends were 4 bases for V and 4 bases for J; bases not matched to a gene: 12. Germline loops: CDR1 SGDLS, CDR2 YYNGEE. In DNA, the CDR3 is TGTGCCAGCAGCCCTCGACAGGGGTGGTCGGGCACCGGGGAGCTGTTTTTT. It is translated as CASSPRQGWSGTGELFF.

The chain recombines TRBV27 with TRBJ2-7, with 8 bases lining up with TRBD2. CDR3 length equals 14 residues. The junction had 8 bases not matched to a gene; V was cut back by 7 bases and J by 3 bases. Germline values: CDR1 MNHEY, CDR2 SMNVEV (reference sequence). For the CDR3, the DNA is TGTGCCAGCACTATAGCGGGGCCGGACTACGAGCAGTACTTC. This codes for CASTIAGPDYEQYF.

In its sample, this clone was seen a few times. The V and J genes are TRBV19 and TRBJ2-6; D not certain. This CDR3 is 14 amino acids long. Germline values: CDR1 LNHDA, CDR2 SQIVND (reference sequence). V was clipped by 6 bases and J by 2 bases, with 8 bases between them. CDR3 in DNA: TGTGCCAGTAGACAGAGTACTGGGGCCAACGTCCTGACTTTC. Protein product: CASRQSTGANVLTF.

The chain employs TRBV5-8 and TRBJ1-6, with a weak D call TRBD1 (5 bases). The CDR3 loop spans 14 amino acids. Germline V gene lookup returns CDR1 SGHTS and CDR2 YDEGEE. V was trimmed by 0 bases and J by 9 bases, leaving 10 bases between them. The CDR3 loop reads CASSLVRGSSPLHF. The CDR3 DNA is TGTGCCAGCAGCTTGGTTCGGGGGAGTTCACCCCTCCACTTT.

V is TRBV7-9 and J is TRBJ2-3; D perhaps matches TRBD2 (7 bases). CDR1 is SEHNR, CDR2 FQNEAQ, per germline (reference sequence). The CDR3 has 15 residues. V was shortened by 5 bases and J by 5 bases, with 17 bases between the two germline ends. As DNA, the CDR3 is TGTGCCAGCAGCCCACTTGGGGGGGCCATAGATACGCAGTATTTT. Translating gives CASSPLGGAIDTQYF.

The V call is TRBV4-3, the J call TRBJ2-3, with 9 bases matching TRBD1. The CDR3 is 16 residues long. The V segment lost 0 bases and the J segment 4 bases; nucleotides outside the gene matches: 5. Germline V lookup: CDR1 LGHNA, CDR2 YSLEER. The CDR3: CASSQEGDREADTQYF. CDR3 sequence (DNA): TGCGCCAGCAGCCAAGAAGGGGACAGGGAGGCAGATACGCAGTATTTT.

The V and J genes are TRBV7-2 and TRBJ1-2; D is ambiguous. Trimming stripped 1 base from V and 1 base from J, with 7 bases between. The CDR3 runs to 14 residues. Germline lookup yields CDR1 SGHTA and CDR2 FQGNSA. The DNA of the CDR3 is TGTGCCAGCAGCTTAGTGGTAGTTAACTATGGCTACACCTTC. Translation gives CASSLVVVNYGYTF.

The chain combines TRBV2 with TRBJ1-4; D is possibly TRBD1 (6 bases). The germline V gene has CDR1 SNHLY and CDR2 FYNNEI. CDR3 length: 16 amino acids. Trimming removed 3 bases from V and 4 bases from J, with 15 bases in between. CDR3: CASSDSRGGRNEKLFF. CDR3 in DNA: TGTGCCAGCAGTGATTCTCGCGGGGGCCGTAATGAAAAACTGTTTTTT.

V usage is TRBV6-1 and J usage is TRBJ1-4; no clear D gene. Germline V lookup: CDR1 MNHNS, CDR2 SASEGT. Deletions cut 6 bases from V and 7 bases from J, with 9 bases between. The CDR3 runs to 12 residues. DNA of the CDR3: TGTGCCAGCAGCCACGAGGGTGAAAAACTGTTTTTT. It encodes CASSHEGEKLFF.

This clone appeared a single time. The chain carries TRBV5-1 and TRBJ1-4; D is perhaps TRBD1 (5 bases). V was cut by 5 bases and J by 5 bases, with 13 bases left in between. Germline lookup yields CDR1 SGHRS and CDR2 YFSETQ. The CDR3 length is 14 residues. As DNA, the CDR3 is TGCGCCAGCAGTCGGGACGGAGGGAATGAAAAACTGTTTTTT. This encodes CASSRDGGNEKLFF.

There are a few counts of this clone. The CDR3 is CATSRDRGSADTQYF. The CDR3 DNA reads TGTGCCACCAGCAGAGATCGGGGGAGCGCAGATACGCAGTATTTT. The chain combines TRBV15 with TRBJ2-3, with a weak D call TRBD2 (6 bases). This CDR3 region has 15 residues. In germline, CDR1 is LNHNV, CDR2 YYDKDF (reference sequence). Trimming removed 0 bases at V and 4 bases at J, with 11 bases between.

V gene TRBV30 combines with J gene TRBJ2-7; 9 bases align to TRBD1. Germline lookup yields CDR1 GTSNPN and CDR2 SVGIG (reference sequence). The CDR3 spans 13 residues. V shed 5 bases and J 4 bases; nucleotides not matched to a gene: 6. This CDR3 is CAWGTGNVYEQYF. The DNA of the CDR3 is TGTGCCTGGGGGACAGGGAATGTTTACGAGCAGTACTTC.